These 23 T cell receptor beta chains were sequenced from one sample in a study of graft-versus-host responses after intestinal transplantation (TCRdb year 2021). The library was obtained by the immunoSEQ multiplex PCR assay. Not all clones reach the TCRdb copy of this immuneACCESS table, which keeps in-frame sequences only. Checked studies attribute under half of the gap to unresolved V genes and leave the rest unexplained. The sample yields tens of thousands of clones; roughly 83% were counted once. The ten biggest clones cover 15% to 20% of the sample. No antigens are known for them. Read against the paper, the sample's time point label means: cells obtained before transplantation from donor or recipient. The material sequenced was unstimulated CD8+ T cells sorted from spleen or lymph node cells, taken before intestinal transplant. All receptors come from a human donor who received an intestinal transplant.

The chain combines TRBV7-9 with TRBJ2-1; 8 bases agree with TRBD2. V was clipped by 4 bases and J by 3 bases; unmatched bases: 5. Germline CDR1 and CDR2: SEHNR and FQNEAQ (reference sequence). The CDR3 contains 15 residues. The CDR3 coding sequence is TGTGCCAGCAGCTCTTGGACTAGCAGCTACAATGAGCAGTTCTTC. Its protein product is CASSSWTSSYNEQFF.

V gene TRBV4-1 combines with J gene TRBJ2-7, with 7 positions matching TRBD1. CDR3 length: 17 residues. Germline V gene data show CDR1 as MGHRA and CDR2 as YSYEKL. V gave up 2 bases and J gave up 0 bases; unmatched junction bases: 10. CDR3 sequence: CASSQTGAYRGSYEQYF. For the CDR3, the DNA is TGCGCCAGCAGCCAAACCGGGGCTTACAGGGGCTCCTACGAGCAGTACTTC.

The rearrangement joins TRBV15 to TRBJ2-5, with 7 nucleotides matching TRBD1. Germline values: CDR1 LNHNV, CDR2 YYDKDF (reference sequence). The trim removed 0 bases at V and 2 bases at J, leaving 3 bases unmatched. The CDR3 contains 15 residues. The CDR3 reads CATSRDGGQQETQYF. CDR3 DNA: TGTGCCACCAGCAGAGATGGGGGACAGCAAGAGACCCAGTACTTC.

CDR3: CASSQRRGDYNEQFF. The DNA for the CDR3 is TGTGCCAGCAGCCAACGACGGGGGGATTACAATGAGCAGTTCTTC. V usage is TRBV4-2 and J usage is TRBJ2-1; 7 bases agree with TRBD2. This CDR3 is built from 15 residues. V lost 2 bases to trimming and J lost 4 bases; unmatched junction nucleotides: 5. Germline lookup yields CDR1 LGHNA and CDR2 YNFKEQ.

This chain uses TRBV11-2 with TRBJ1-1, with 9 positions matching TRBD1. The CDR3 spans 16 residues. In germline, CDR1 is SGHAT, CDR2 FQNNGV. Trimming at V came to 5 bases and at J to 6 bases, leaving 13 bases not matched to a gene. The CDR3 region has the DNA TGTGCCAGCAGCCTAGGTTTTGGGACAGGGAGTCCTGAAGCTTTCTTT. This gives the protein CASSLGFGTGSPEAFF.

The genes are TRBV28 and TRBJ2-1; TRBD2 matches 7 bases. The trim removed 2 bases at V and 6 bases at J, leaving 4 bases unmatched. CDR1 is MDHEN, CDR2 SYDVKM, per germline. CDR3 size: 14 residues. The DNA of the CDR3 is TGTGCCAGCAGTTTAGGGGAGGGGCCCAATGAGCAGTTCTTC. Residues: CASSLGEGPNEQFF.

The chain recombines TRBV28 with TRBJ2-3; 9 bases fit TRBD2. The V segment lost 5 bases and the J segment 4 bases; nucleotides outside the gene matches: 7. Germline values: CDR1 MDHEN, CDR2 SYDVKM. This CDR3 comprises 15 residues. The CDR3 is CASSPRGGRADTQYF. CDR3 nucleotide sequence: TGTGCCAGCAGTCCCCGGGGCGGGAGGGCAGATACGCAGTATTTT. The full variable domain, in which reference TRBV28 and TRBJ2-3 provide the parts outside the CDR3, is DVKVTQSSRYLVKRTGEKVFLECVQDMDHENMFWYRQDPGLGLRLIYFSYDVKMKEKGDIPEGYSVSREKKERFSLILESASTNQTSMYLCASSPRGGRADTQYFGPGTRLTVL.

The chain carries TRBV2 and TRBJ2-7; 11 bases fit TRBD1. CDR1 and CDR2 from the germline V gene are SNHLY and FYNNEI. The CDR3 covers 17 residues. Trimming removed 2 bases from V and 4 bases from J; junction bases left unmatched: 10. CDR3 sequence reads: CASSESLPGQGVYEQYF. CDR3 nucleotides: TGTGCCAGCAGTGAATCCCTACCGGGACAGGGGGTATACGAGCAGTACTTC.

The chain uses TRBV7-8 and TRBJ2-7; 8 bases match TRBD1. This CDR3 contains 15 residues. V was clipped by 5 bases and J by 0 bases; unmatched bases: 6. From germline, CDR1 is SGHVS and CDR2 FQNEAQ. Here the CDR3 reads CASSATQGASYEQYF. The CDR3 bases are TGTGCCAGCAGCGCTACCCAGGGGGCCTCCTACGAGCAGTACTTC.

The rearrangement uses TRBV13 and TRBJ2-6; TRBD1 aligns across 11 bases. This CDR3 contains 18 residues. Germline V lookup: CDR1 PRHDT, CDR2 FYEKMQ (reference sequence). The trim removed 3 bases at V and 0 bases at J, leaving 4 bases unmatched. CDR3 nucleotides: TGTGCCAGCAGCTTCGGGACAGGGGGAGTCTCTGGGGCCAACGTCCTGACTTTC. It codes for CASSFGTGGVSGANVLTF.

With regard to this clone: The junction departs from germline at one end; a sequencing error may be responsible. The chain recombines TRBV19 with TRBJ2-7; 11 bases align to TRBD1. This CDR3 comprises 12 residues. Per germline, CDR1 LNHDA and CDR2 SQIVND (reference sequence). The DNA for the CDR3 is TGTGCCAGTCGTCCGGGACAGGGGGATCCTAGGTTC. It encodes CASRPGQGDPRF.

The rearrangement joins TRBV5-1 to TRBJ2-1; 7 bases line up with TRBD2. CDR3 length: 22 amino acids. CDR1 and CDR2 from the germline V gene are SGHRS and YFSETQ. V lost 0 bases to trimming and J lost 1 base; unmatched junction nucleotides: 22. As DNA, the CDR3 is TGCGCCAGCAGCTTGGGTTGGCATAACGGGAGGTCCCCTAAAGAATCCTACAATGAGCAGTTCTTC. As protein: CASSLGWHNGRSPKESYNEQFF. The variable domain in full, with the rest retrieved from reference TRBV5-1 and TRBJ2-1, is KAGVTQTPRYLIKTRGQQVTLSCSPISGHRSVSWYQQTPGQGLQFLFEYFSETQRNKGNFPGRFSGRQFSNSRSEMNVSTLELGDSALYLCASSLGWHNGRSPKESYNEQFFGPGTRLTVL.

This rearrangement joins TRBV9 to TRBJ2-2, with D perhaps TRBD1 (7 bases). Trimming took off 3 bases at V and 7 bases at J, with 13 bases between the two ends. This CDR3 has 14 residues. CDR1 and CDR2 (germline): SGDLS, YYNGEE. The CDR3 region has the DNA TGTGCCAGCAGCGCTCACAGGGGAGGCGGGGAGCTGTTTTTT. Protein: CASSAHRGGGELFF.

The chain links TRBV4-1 to TRBJ2-7; TRBD2 aligns across 10 bases. The CDR3 contains 16 residues. The germline V gene encodes CDR1 MGHRA and CDR2 YSYEKL. Trimming cost V 0 bases and J 3 bases; bases outside gene matches: 5. The CDR3 loop is CASSQDGSGRNYEQYF. The CDR3 DNA follows: TGCGCCAGCAGCCAAGATGGTAGCGGGAGGAACTACGAGCAGTACTTC.

This clone is judged medium-sized. V gene TRBV5-6 combines with J gene TRBJ2-7; D is perhaps TRBD1 (5 bases). CDR1 is SGHDT and CDR2 is YYEEEE in the germline V gene. V lost 5 bases to trimming and J lost 0 bases, with 15 bases between them. The CDR3 covers 15 residues. The CDR3 spells CASSFRDGSSYEQYF. CDR3 DNA sequence: TGTGCCAGCAGTTTCAGGGATGGTAGCTCCTACGAGCAGTACTTC.

V usage is TRBV7-9 and J usage is TRBJ2-2, with 11 nucleotides matching TRBD2. The CDR3 length is 16 residues. Trimming removed 5 bases from V and 5 bases from J; junction bases left unmatched: 7. CDR1 is SEHNR and CDR2 is FQNEAQ in the germline V gene (reference sequence). In nucleotides, the CDR3 is TGTGCCAGCAGCCCCAGACTAGCGGGATGGACCGGGGAGCTGTTTTTT. Residues: CASSPRLAGWTGELFF.

The chain employs TRBV4-1 and TRBJ2-7; 7 bases match TRBD1. The CDR3 spans 16 residues. In germline, CDR1 is MGHRA, CDR2 YSYEKL. V was pared by 3 bases and J by 6 bases, with 14 bases of the junction left unmatched. The CDR3 bases are TGCGCCAGCAGCCAGGAAAAGACAGGGCGCCTGGGCGAGCAGTACTTC. Protein product: CASSQEKTGRLGEQYF.

This sequence joins TRBV7-9 and TRBJ1-1; D perhaps matches TRBD1 (6 bases). The CDR3 contains 13 residues. CDR1 is SEHNR and CDR2 is FQNEAQ in the germline V gene (reference sequence). With 5 bases removed from V and 5 bases from J, the gap between germline ends came to 12 bases. This CDR3 reads CASSPQGRTEAFF. In DNA form, the CDR3 reads TGTGCCAGCAGCCCCCAGGGGAGAACTGAAGCTTTCTTT.

This clone was observed many times. This chain links TRBV4-1 with TRBJ2-5; TRBD1 matches 11 bases. Germline CDR1 reads MGHRA; CDR2 reads YSYEKL. After removal of 3 bases from V and 4 bases from J, the junction contained 1 base not matched to a gene. The CDR3 loop spans 14 amino acids. The CDR3 DNA reads TGCGCCAGCAGCCAGGACAGGGGGCCAGAGACCCAGTACTTC. Its translation: CASSQDRGPETQYF.

The chain recombines TRBV19 with TRBJ2-7, with D maybe TRBD2 (7 bases). CDR3 length: 13 residues. Germline V CDR1 and CDR2: LNHDA, SQIVND (reference sequence). Deletions cut 5 bases from V and 3 bases from J, with 11 bases between. The CDR3 protein is CASSPGGRYEQYF. CDR3 in DNA: TGTGCCAGTAGTCCCGGGGGGCGCTACGAGCAGTACTTC.

This rearrangement joins TRBV6-1 to TRBJ1-5; 7 bases match TRBD1. The V gene's germline CDR1 is MNHNS and CDR2 SASEGT. This CDR3 contains 17 residues. V lost 2 bases to trimming and J lost 4 bases; unmatched junction nucleotides: 11. CDR3 nucleotide sequence: TGTGCCAGCAGTGAAATCGGCAGGGGGAGTTGGAATCAGCCCCAGCATTTT. This sequence encodes CASSEIGRGSWNQPQHF.

The chain is built from TRBV11-2 and TRBJ2-7; 7 nucleotides line up with TRBD1. Germline V gene sequence: CDR1 SGHAT, CDR2 FQNNGV. The CDR3 has 13 amino acids. V lost 4 bases, J lost 2 bases, and 2 bases stayed unmatched. As DNA, the CDR3 is TGTGCCAGCAGCTCCGGGACAGCCTACGAGCAGTACTTC. Encoded protein: CASSSGTAYEQYF.

This clone was observed a handful of times. This rearrangement joins TRBV4-1 to TRBJ2-7, with D possibly being TRBD2 (6 bases). The CDR3 spans 14 residues. CDR1 and CDR2 from the germline V gene are MGHRA and YSYEKL. V lost 5 bases to trimming and J lost 3 bases, with 14 bases between them. For the CDR3, the DNA is TGCGCCAGCAGCTATGGGCTGGGGGGCTACGAGCAGTACTTC. Translation gives CASSYGLGGYEQYF.